This T cell receptor beta chain was obtained from a study of blood T cell repertoires in COVID-19. In the study overall: The United States, Italy and Spain supplied acute and convalescent COVID-19 samples. T cells, B-cell-depleted T cells, or PBMCs provided the cDNA or gDNA that served as material.

Deletions cut 3 bases from V and 0 bases from J, with 18 bases between. The CDR3 loop spans 18 amino acids. CDR1 is LNHDA, CDR2 SQIVND, per germline (reference sequence). This clone came up once. In the authors' methods: Estimates of nucleated cell counts were drawn from the amplification of reference gene primers. The method was immunoSEQ multiplex PCR; TCRdb's version includes in-frame clones alone and lacks a portion of them. The V and J calls and clone size come from that table; D and trimming were worked out from the DNA. The table includes roughly 26,000 clones, almost 90% detected once. The clonotype was recovered from a man between 65 and 85 years old with acute or convalescent COVID-19. The rearrangement uses TRBV19 and TRBJ1-3; D might be TRBD1 (6 bases). The sample comprised peripheral blood. CDR3 region: CASSMDSDPLSSGNTIYF. In DNA, the CDR3 is TGTGCCAGTAGTATGGACAGTGATCCTTTAAGCTCTGGAAACACCATATATTTT.